The T cell receptor beta chain described here comes from a study of blood T cell repertoires in COVID-19. Across the study: Acute and convalescent COVID-19 samples came from the United States, Italy and Spain. The analysed material was cDNA or gDNA that came from T cells, B-cell-depleted T cells, or PBMCs.

V shed 2 bases, J shed 4 bases, and the junction held 2 bases outside the gene matches. The CDR3 loop spans 14 amino acids. From germline, CDR1 is SNHLY and CDR2 FYNNEI. Per the study methods: Amplified reference gene primers provided the basis for estimating nucleated cell counts. Assay used: immunoSEQ multiplex PCR; TCRdb lists only in-frame clones, some missing. The D gene and trimming were derived from the DNA, and the V and J assignments and clone size from that table. The data hold 220,000 or so clones, with approximately 81% observed a single time. V and J are TRBV2 and TRBJ1-5, with 7 bases lining up with TRBD1. This TCR came from a woman in her sixties who had recovered from COVID-19. Specimen: peripheral blood. CDR3 DNA sequence: TGTGCCAGCAGTGAAACAGGGGAGAATCAGCCCCAGCATTTT. This gives the protein CASSETGENQPQHF.